This T cell receptor (beta chain) was captured by sequencing in a study of beta chain features in type 1 diabetes. Study overall: Age, gender, cell numbers and subset yield matched between patients and controls. Broader study findings: The study found moderately but significantly shorter TCRB CDR3s in all four CD4+ subsets of Type 1 diabetes patients.

As concerns this clone: Its antigen remains unidentified.

Investigators reverse transcribed all isolated RNA, so they sequenced expressed TCRB transcripts. Clones were sequenced by immunoSEQ multiplex PCR, and TCRdb holds only the in-frame ones, with some missing. The sample has about 250,000 clones; roughly an eighth are singletons. V lost 1 base and J lost 2; bases outside the gene matches: 10. The CDR3 is 17 residues long. CDR1 is SGHRS and CDR2 is YFSETQ in the germline V gene. Sequenced input: naive CD4+ T cells from blood. The rearrangement joins TRBV5-1 to TRBJ2-7; 9 nucleotides agree with TRBD1. The TCR sequence derives from a woman in her thirties or forties in good health. For the CDR3, the DNA is TGCGCCAGCAGCTTGCCCGCGTGGACAGGGGACCCCTACGAGCAGTACTTC. It specifies CASSLPAWTGDPYEQYF. Looking up the rest from reference TRBV5-1 and TRBJ2-7 gives the full variable domain: KAGVTQTPRYLIKTRGQQVTLSCSPISGHRSVSWYQQTPGQGLQFLFEYFSETQRNKGNFPGRFSGRQFSNSRSEMNVSTLELGDSALYLCASSLPAWTGDPYEQYFGPGTRLTVT.